This paragraph covers one T cell receptor (beta chain) sequence. The antigen remains unidentified. This specimen belongs to a study of CD8+ T cells in alopecia areata. Noted treatment: oral pan-JAK inhibitor, 5-10 mg twice daily. Reverse transcription of extracted RNA yielded cDNA, which provided the sequencing template. TCRdb's table, derived via immunoSEQ multiplex PCR, lists solely in-frame clones and lacks some. The top ten hold roughly 1.3% of the sample, which has about 190,000 clones, less than 70% seen once. Study-level findings and limits: Normal skin's resident alphabeta T cells are also sequenced in scalp samples. While patients received tofacitinib, many expanded lesional clones remained present in scalp and blood. Whereas mice showed it more clearly, TCR sharing across patients was murkier, possibly because of HLA. Scalp clonality, together with expanded CD8+ clones among the top 100, fell significantly with tofacitinib.

Germline values: CDR1 SGDLS, CDR2 YYNGEE. V gave up 0 bases and J gave up 1 base; unmatched junction bases: 3. CDR3 length: 15 amino acids. The source of this sequence is a human donor with alopecia areata. The rearrangement uses TRBV9 and TRBJ1-1; TRBD1 matches 7 bases. Sequenced material: CD4+ T cells sorted from blood, taken at approximately week 49, from a patient treated with tofacitinib. CDR3 residues: CASSVVTGQNTEAFF. The CDR3 DNA follows: TGTGCCAGCAGCGTAGTGACAGGGCAGAACACTGAAGCTTTCTTT. Looking up the rest from reference TRBV9 and TRBJ1-1 gives the full variable domain: DSGVTQTPKHLITATGQRVTLRCSPRSGDLSVYWYQQSLDQGLQFLIQYYNGEERAKGNILERFSAQQFPDLHSELNLSSLELGDSALYFCASSVVTGQNTEAFFGQGTRLTVV.